Listed below are T cell receptor beta chains from one sample, sequenced in a study of T-cell reconstitution after alpha-beta-depleted transplantation in children. In TCRdb, the PCR reads were re-called with MiXCR into one record per CDR3 protein. The sample consists of 200,000 to 300,000 distinct CDR3 sequences, 20% to 30% of them appearing once. This sample comprised PBMCs, obtained before TCRalphabeta/CD19-depleted stem cell transplant. All receptors derive from a girl aged 2 to 10 with Fanconi anemia, due to receive a stem cell transplant. Both conserved end residues are part of each CDR3. D genes are given only for firm matches. Part of the rows lack a size; the others show once, few, many or a class for expanded clones.

DNA,CDR3,D,size,V,J
TGTGCCAGCAGCTTAGCGCTCGCAGGGTCCGGGGAGCTGTTTTTT,CASSLALAGSGELFF,-,-,TRBV7-6,TRBJ2-2
TGTGCCAGCAGCTCAGAGCGTGGCGGGGGGGCAGATACGCAGTATTTT,CASSSERGGGADTQYF,TRBD2,many,TRBV4-2,TRBJ2-3
TGCAGTGCTAAGAGGCCGTCTAATCAGCCCCAGCATTTT,CSAKRPSNQPQHF,-,-,TRBV20-1,TRBJ1-5
TGTGCCAGCAGTTTCCTAGCGGGAGATCAAGAGACCCAGTACTTC,CASSFLAGDQETQYF,TRBD2,-,TRBV12-3/TRBV12-4,TRBJ2-5
TGCAGCGAGGGACAGGGTTGGGGCTACAATGAGCAGTTCTTC,CSEGQGWGYNEQFF,TRBD1,-,TRBV29-1,TRBJ2-1
TGTGCCAGCCAGCGGGACGGCACAGATACGCAGTATTTT,CASQRDGTDTQYF,TRBD2,many,TRBV15,TRBJ2-3
TGTGCCAGCAGCCTGAGGCTCTCTTATGGCTACACCTTC,CASSLRLSYGYTF,-,-,TRBV7-2,TRBJ1-2
TGTGCCAGCAGCTGGAGATATGGCTACACCTTC,CASSWRYGYTF,-,-,TRBV28,TRBJ1-2
TGCAGCGTTGATAGGGGGGTATATGAGCAGTTCTTC,CSVDRGVYEQFF,-,many,TRBV29-1,TRBJ2-1
TGTGCCAGCAGTCCCCCCGGGGCGGATGAGCAGTTCTTC,CASSPPGADEQFF,-,many,TRBV28,TRBJ2-1
TGCAGTGCTAGCCCCCAAGGACTCCTCCCTTTCTTC,CSASPQGLLPFF,-,-,TRBV20-1,TRBJ2-1
TGTGCCACCTCGCACCTGGCAAACACCGGGGAGCTGTTTTTT,CATSHLANTGELFF,-,-,TRBV15,TRBJ2-2
TGTGCCAGCAGCCCAACAGGGACTAGCGGGGACGGGGAGCTGTTTTTT,CASSPTGTSGDGELFF,TRBD2,many,TRBV4-2,TRBJ2-2
TGTGCCAGCAGTGAAGCGCCTAGCGGGGGGGCTCTCTACGAGCAGTACTTC,CASSEAPSGGALYEQYF,TRBD2,-,TRBV6-1,TRBJ2-7
TGCGCCAGCAGCTACCGGGACTTAGATAATGAGCAGTTCTTC,CASSYRDLDNEQFF,-,many,TRBV4-1,TRBJ2-1
TGCGCCAGCAGCTTGAAACCTCACAGGGTCCGGGCCATTGACTACAATGAGCAGTTCTTC,CASSLKPHRVRAIDYNEQFF,-,-,TRBV5-1,TRBJ2-1
TGCAGTGCTAGTTCTGTAGGGGTAATCGGAGATACGCAGTATTTT,CSASSVGVIGDTQYF,-,many,TRBV20-1,TRBJ2-3
TGCAGCGTTGGGTGGACGGCGTCTGGAAACACCATATATTTT,CSVGWTASGNTIYF,-,few,TRBV29-1,TRBJ1-3
TGCGCCAGCAGCTTGGAGACAGGAGTAAACACTGAAGCTTTCTTT,CASSLETGVNTEAFF,-,-,TRBV5-1,TRBJ1-1
TGCGCCAGCAGCTTGGAAGACAGGGGGGTGGCTAGCACAGATACGCAGTATTTT,CASSLEDRGVASTDTQYF,TRBD1,few,TRBV5-1,TRBJ2-3
TGTGCCAGCAGTCAATTCGTTTCTAATCTCTATGGCTACACCTTC,CASSQFVSNLYGYTF,-,-,TRBV6-1,TRBJ1-2
TGCAGCGTCCGGGACCCGCCGACCGGGGAGCTGTTTTTT,CSVRDPPTGELFF,-,few,TRBV29-1,TRBJ2-2
TGTGCCATCTCCAATCCCCACAGGGGCGCGGTAGAGACCCAGTACTTC,CAISNPHRGAVETQYF,TRBD1,few,TRBV10-3,TRBJ2-5
TGTGCCAGCAGCTTAGCCCCGGGACTAGCTGCCTACGAGCAGTACTTC,CASSLAPGLAAYEQYF,TRBD2,few,TRBV7-6,TRBJ2-7
TGTGCCAGCAGCTTAGCCCAGGAGCAGTACTTC,CASSLAQEQYF,-,many,TRBV7-9,TRBJ2-7
TGCGCCAGCAGCTTGGTTGGGCCGTGGGAGACCCAGTACTTC,CASSLVGPWETQYF,-,-,TRBV5-1,TRBJ2-5
TGTGCCAGCAGCTTCGTCCGGGCAGGGCTGAACACTGAAGCTTTCTTT,CASSFVRAGLNTEAFF,-,many,TRBV12-3/TRBV12-4,TRBJ1-1
TGCAGTGCTGGGGGAGGGGCGGTTCGCAATCAGCCCCAGCATTTT,CSAGGGAVRNQPQHF,-,-,TRBV20-1,TRBJ1-5
TGTGCCAGCAGTCCCTCAGGGGTCTATGGCTACACCTTC,CASSPSGVYGYTF,-,many,TRBV12-3/TRBV12-4,TRBJ1-2
TGTGCCAGCTCACCACAGCGGGAAAGGAGCAATGAGCAGTTCTTC,CASSPQRERSNEQFF,TRBD2,-,TRBV18,TRBJ2-1
TGCAGTGCGGGGGGGCCGAACACCGGGGAGCTGTTTTTT,CSAGGPNTGELFF,-,many,TRBV20-1,TRBJ2-2
TGTGCCTGGAGTGTACAGGGGACCCAGTACTTC,CAWSVQGTQYF,-,few,TRBV30,TRBJ2-5
TGCAGTGCTAAAAGCGGGAGGCGGACCTACGAGCAGTACTTC,CSAKSGRRTYEQYF,TRBD2,-,TRBV20-1,TRBJ2-7
TGTGCCAGCAGTTTATCCTCGTTACCCCCCTACGAGCAGTACTTC,CASSLSSLPPYEQYF,-,many,TRBV12-3/TRBV12-4,TRBJ2-7
TGTGCCAGCAGTTCACCAGGGGTCGGGGCAGATACGCAGTATTTT,CASSSPGVGADTQYF,-,many,TRBV12-3/TRBV12-4,TRBJ2-3
TGTGCCAGCAGCTTAACAGGGGCCGGGGAGCTGTTTTTT,CASSLTGAGELFF,-,-,TRBV7-3,TRBJ2-2
TGCAGCGTTGTCGGGACTAGCGGATACTACGAGCAGTACTTC,CSVVGTSGYYEQYF,TRBD2,few,TRBV29-1,TRBJ2-7
TGTGCCAGCAGCGACCCGCAGGGGGCGTACGATACGCAGTATTTT,CASSDPQGAYDTQYF,TRBD1,many,TRBV7-2,TRBJ2-3
TGCAGCGTTGAACTTCGTCCCTACAATGAGCAGTTCTTC,CSVELRPYNEQFF,-,few,TRBV29-1,TRBJ2-1
TGCAGTGCTGGAGGGACTAGCACTATCGAGCAGTACTTC,CSAGGTSTIEQYF,TRBD2,few,TRBV20-1,TRBJ2-7
TGTGCCAGCAGTTGGACTAGCGGCCACACAGATACGCAGTATTTT,CASSWTSGHTDTQYF,TRBD2,many,TRBV12-3/TRBV12-4,TRBJ2-3
TGTGCCAGCAGTTTGGGGGGGCTAGACCCTAATTATGAGCAGTTCTTC,CASSLGGLDPNYEQFF,-,many,TRBV12-3/TRBV12-4,TRBJ2-1
TGCAGCGTTGAAAGGGGGACAGATACGCAGTATTTT,CSVERGTDTQYF,-,many,TRBV29-1,TRBJ2-3
TGTGCCAGCAGCCCCGCCGGGGGCTACGAGCGGTACTTC,CASSPAGGYERYF,-,-,TRBV7-3,TRBJ2-7
TGCAGCGTTGATCCTAGCGGGAGAGGTACAGATACGCAGTATTTT,CSVDPSGRGTDTQYF,TRBD2,many,TRBV29-1,TRBJ2-3
TGTGCCAGCAGCCAAATGCTAGGGTCCTACGAGCAGTACTTC,CASSQMLGSYEQYF,-,-,TRBV4-2,TRBJ2-7
TGCAGTGCTAGAGAGGACAGTAGATCAGATACGCAGTATTTT,CSAREDSRSDTQYF,-,-,TRBV20-1,TRBJ2-3
TGCAGTGCTAGAGATCTGAGCGGGACATCCTACGAGCAGTACTTC,CSARDLSGTSYEQYF,-,few,TRBV20-1,TRBJ2-7
TGTGCCAGCAGTTATACCCGGGAACTTTTTAACGAGCAGTACTTC,CASSYTRELFNEQYF,-,-,TRBV6-5,TRBJ2-7
TGTGCCACCAGCAGGAGGGGGTCAGGGGCAAAAAACATTCAGTACTTC,CATSRRGSGAKNIQYF,-,many,TRBV15,TRBJ2-4
TGCGCCAGCAGCTTGTGGGGCCAGGGAAAGACCGGGGAGCTGTTTTTT,CASSLWGQGKTGELFF,-,few,TRBV5-1,TRBJ2-2
TGTGCCAGCAGCTCTCCCGCCGGGACTCGGAGTGAAAAACTGTTTTTT,CASSSPAGTRSEKLFF,-,many,TRBV7-8,TRBJ1-4
TGCAGCGTTGATCGCGAAGGGACAGGTTTCTATGGCTACACCTTC,CSVDREGTGFYGYTF,TRBD1,-,TRBV29-1,TRBJ1-2